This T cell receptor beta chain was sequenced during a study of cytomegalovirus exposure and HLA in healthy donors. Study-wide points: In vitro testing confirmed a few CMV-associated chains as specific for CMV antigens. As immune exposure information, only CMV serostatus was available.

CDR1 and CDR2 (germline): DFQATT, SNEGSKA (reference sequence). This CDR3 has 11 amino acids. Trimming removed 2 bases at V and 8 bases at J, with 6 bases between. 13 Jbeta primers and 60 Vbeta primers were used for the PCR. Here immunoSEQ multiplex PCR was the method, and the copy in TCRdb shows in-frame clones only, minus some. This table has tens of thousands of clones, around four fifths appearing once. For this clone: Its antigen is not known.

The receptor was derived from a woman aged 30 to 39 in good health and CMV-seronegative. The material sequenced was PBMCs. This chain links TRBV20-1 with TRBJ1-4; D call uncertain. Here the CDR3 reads CSARLLEKLFF. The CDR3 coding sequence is TGCAGTGCTAGATTATTAGAAAAACTGTTTTTT.